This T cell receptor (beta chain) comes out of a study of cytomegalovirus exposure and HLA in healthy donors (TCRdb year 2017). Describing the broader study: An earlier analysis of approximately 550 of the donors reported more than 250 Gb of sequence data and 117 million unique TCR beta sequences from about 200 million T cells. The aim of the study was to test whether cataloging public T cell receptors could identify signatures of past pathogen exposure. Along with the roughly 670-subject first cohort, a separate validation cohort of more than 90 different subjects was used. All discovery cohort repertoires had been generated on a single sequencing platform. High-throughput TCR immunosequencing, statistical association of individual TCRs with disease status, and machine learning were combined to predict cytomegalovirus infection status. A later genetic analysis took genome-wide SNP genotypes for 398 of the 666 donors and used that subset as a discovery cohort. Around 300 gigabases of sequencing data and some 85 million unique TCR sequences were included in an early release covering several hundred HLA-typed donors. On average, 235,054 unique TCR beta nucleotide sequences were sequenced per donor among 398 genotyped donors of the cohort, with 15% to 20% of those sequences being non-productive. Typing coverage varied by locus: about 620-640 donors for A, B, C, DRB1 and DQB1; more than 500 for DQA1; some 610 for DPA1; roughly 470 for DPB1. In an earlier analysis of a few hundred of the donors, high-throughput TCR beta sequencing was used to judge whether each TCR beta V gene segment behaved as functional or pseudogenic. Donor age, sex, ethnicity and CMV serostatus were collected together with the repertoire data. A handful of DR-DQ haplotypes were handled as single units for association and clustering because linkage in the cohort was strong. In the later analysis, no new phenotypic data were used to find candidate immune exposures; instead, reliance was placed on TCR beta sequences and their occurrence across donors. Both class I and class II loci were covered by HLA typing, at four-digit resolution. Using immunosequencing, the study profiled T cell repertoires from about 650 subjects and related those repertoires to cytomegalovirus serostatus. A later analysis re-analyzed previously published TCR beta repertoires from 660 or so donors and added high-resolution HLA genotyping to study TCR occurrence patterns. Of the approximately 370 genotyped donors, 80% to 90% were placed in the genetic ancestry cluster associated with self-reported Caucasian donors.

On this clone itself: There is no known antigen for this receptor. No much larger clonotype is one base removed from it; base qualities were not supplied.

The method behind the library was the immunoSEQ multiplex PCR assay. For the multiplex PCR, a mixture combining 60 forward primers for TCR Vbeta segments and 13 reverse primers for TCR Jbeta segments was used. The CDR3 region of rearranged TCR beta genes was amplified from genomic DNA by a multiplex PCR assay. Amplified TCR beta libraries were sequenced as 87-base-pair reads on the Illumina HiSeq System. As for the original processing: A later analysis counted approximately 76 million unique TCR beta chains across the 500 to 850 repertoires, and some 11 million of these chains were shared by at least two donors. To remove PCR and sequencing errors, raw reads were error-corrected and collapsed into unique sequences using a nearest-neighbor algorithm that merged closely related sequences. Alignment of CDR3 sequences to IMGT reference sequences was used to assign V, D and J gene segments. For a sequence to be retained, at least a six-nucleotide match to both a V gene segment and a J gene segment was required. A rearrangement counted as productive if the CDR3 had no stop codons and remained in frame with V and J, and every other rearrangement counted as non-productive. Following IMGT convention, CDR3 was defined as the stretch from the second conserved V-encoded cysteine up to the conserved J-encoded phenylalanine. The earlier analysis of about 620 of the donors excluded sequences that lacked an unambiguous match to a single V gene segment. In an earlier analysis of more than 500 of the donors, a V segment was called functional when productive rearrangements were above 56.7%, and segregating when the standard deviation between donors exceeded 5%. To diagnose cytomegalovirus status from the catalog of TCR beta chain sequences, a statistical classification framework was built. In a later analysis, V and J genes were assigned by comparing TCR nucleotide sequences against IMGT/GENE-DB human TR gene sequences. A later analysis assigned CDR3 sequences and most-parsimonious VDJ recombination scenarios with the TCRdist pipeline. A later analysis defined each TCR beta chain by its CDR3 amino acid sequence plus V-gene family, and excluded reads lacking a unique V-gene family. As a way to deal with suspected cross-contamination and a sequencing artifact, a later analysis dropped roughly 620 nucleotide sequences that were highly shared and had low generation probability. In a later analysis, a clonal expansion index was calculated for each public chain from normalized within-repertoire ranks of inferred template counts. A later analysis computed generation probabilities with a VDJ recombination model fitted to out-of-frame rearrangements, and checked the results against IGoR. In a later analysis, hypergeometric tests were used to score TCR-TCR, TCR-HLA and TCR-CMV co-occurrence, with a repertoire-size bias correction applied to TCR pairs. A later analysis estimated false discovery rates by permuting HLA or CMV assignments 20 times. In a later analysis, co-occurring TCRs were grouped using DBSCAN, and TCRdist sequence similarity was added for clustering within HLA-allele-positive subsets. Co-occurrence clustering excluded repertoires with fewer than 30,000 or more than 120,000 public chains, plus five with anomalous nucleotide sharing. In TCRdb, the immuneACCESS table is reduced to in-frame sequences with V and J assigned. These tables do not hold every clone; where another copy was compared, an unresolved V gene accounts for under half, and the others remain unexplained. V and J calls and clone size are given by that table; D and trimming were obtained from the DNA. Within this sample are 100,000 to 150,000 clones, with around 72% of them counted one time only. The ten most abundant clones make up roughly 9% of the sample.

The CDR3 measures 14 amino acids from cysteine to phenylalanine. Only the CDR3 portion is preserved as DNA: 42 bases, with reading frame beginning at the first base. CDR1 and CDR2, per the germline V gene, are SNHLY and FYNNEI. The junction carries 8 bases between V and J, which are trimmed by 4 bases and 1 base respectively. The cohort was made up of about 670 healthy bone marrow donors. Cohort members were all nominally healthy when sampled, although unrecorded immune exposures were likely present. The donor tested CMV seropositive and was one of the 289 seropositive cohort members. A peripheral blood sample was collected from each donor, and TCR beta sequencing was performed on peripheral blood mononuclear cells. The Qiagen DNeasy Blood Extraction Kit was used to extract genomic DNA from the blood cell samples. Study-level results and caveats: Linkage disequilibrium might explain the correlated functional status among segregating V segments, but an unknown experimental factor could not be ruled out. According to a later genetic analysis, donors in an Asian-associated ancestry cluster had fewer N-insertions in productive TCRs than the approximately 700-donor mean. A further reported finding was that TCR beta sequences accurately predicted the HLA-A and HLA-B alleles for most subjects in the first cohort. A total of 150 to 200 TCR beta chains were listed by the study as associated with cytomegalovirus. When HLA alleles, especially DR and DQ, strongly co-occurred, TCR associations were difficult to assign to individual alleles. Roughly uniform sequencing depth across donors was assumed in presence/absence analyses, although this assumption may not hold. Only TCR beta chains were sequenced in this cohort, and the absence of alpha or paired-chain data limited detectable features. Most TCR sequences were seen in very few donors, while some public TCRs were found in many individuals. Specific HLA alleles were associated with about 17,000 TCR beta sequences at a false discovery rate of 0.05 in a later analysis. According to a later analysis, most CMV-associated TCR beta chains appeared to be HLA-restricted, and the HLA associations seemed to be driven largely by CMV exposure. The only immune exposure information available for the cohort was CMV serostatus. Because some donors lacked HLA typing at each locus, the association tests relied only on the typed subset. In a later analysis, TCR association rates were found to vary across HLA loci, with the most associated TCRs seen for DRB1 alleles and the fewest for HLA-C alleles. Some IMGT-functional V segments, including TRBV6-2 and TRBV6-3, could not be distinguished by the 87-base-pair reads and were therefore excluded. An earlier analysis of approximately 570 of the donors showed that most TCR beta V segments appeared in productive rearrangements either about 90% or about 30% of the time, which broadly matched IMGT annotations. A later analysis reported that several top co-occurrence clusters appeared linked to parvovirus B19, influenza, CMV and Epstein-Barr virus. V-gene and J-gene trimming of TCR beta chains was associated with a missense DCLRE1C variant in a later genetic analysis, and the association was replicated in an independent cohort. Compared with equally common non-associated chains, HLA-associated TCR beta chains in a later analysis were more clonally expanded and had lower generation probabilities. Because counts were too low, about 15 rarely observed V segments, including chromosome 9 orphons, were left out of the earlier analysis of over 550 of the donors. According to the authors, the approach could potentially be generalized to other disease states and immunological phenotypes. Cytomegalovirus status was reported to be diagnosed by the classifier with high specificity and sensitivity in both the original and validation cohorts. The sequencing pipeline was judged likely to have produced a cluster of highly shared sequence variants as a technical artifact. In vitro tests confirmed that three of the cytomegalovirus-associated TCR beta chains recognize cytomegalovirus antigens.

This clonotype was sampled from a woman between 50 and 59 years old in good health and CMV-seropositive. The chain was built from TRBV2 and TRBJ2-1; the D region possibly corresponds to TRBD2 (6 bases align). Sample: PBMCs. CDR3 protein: CASSVSGSYNEQFF. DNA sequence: TGTGCCAGCAGTGTGAGCGGGTCCTACAATGAGCAGTTCTTC.